These T cell receptor beta chains were read from a single sample in a study of control samples from healthy donors and cancer patients. The protocol was immunoSEQ multiplex PCR, while the TCRdb copy is restricted to in-frame clones and leaves out a portion. This sample carries about 140,000 clones, 94% of them seen once, and the ten largest clones take under 15%. Material for sequencing was blood. These receptor sequences come from a man in his forties in good health. CDR3s include the opening cysteine and the closing phenylalanine or tryptophan. Fields, in order: clone size, V gene, J gene, D gene, CDR3 DNA, CDR3 protein. D genes are given only for firm matches. Clone size is given for some rows only: seen once, a few or many times, or a class if the clone is expanded.

clone size: -; V gene: TRBV2; J gene: TRBJ2-6; D gene: TRBD1; CDR3 DNA: TGTGCCAGCGGTTTCTCAGGGGGATTTCAGACTGGGGCCAACGTCCTGACTTTC; CDR3 protein: CASGFSGGFQTGANVLTF
clone size: -; V gene: TRBV4-1; J gene: TRBJ2-1; D gene: -; CDR3 DNA: TGCGCCAGCAGCCAAGATTTCCCCAGCTCCTACAATGAGCAGTTCTTC; CDR3 protein: CASSQDFPSSYNEQFF
clone size: -; V gene: TRBV10-2; J gene: TRBJ2-1; D gene: -; CDR3 DNA: TGCGCCAGCAGTGAAAATCGCGCCAATGAGCAGTTCTTC; CDR3 protein: CASSENRANEQFF
clone size: -; V gene: TRBV13; J gene: TRBJ1-1; D gene: -; CDR3 DNA: TGTGCCAGCAGCTTAGGCCCCTTACAGGATGCTGCCACTGAAGCTTTCTTT; CDR3 protein: CASSLGPLQDAATEAFF
clone size: -; V gene: TRBV2; J gene: TRBJ2-7; D gene: -; CDR3 DNA: TGTGCCAGCAAGAGCTACGAGCAGTACTTC; CDR3 protein: CASKSYEQYF
clone size: -; V gene: TRBV11-2; J gene: TRBJ2-5; D gene: -; CDR3 DNA: TGTGCCAGCAGCTTAGAATACCAGGCCCAAGAGACCCAGTACTTC; CDR3 protein: CASSLEYQAQETQYF
clone size: -; V gene: TRBV9; J gene: TRBJ1-2; D gene: -; CDR3 DNA: TGTGCCAGCAGCGCCCCCCGGGGGAGGGAATACACCTTC; CDR3 protein: CASSAPRGREYTF
clone size: -; V gene: TRBV7-9; J gene: TRBJ1-2; D gene: -; CDR3 DNA: TGTGCCAGCAGCCCCGAAGGCTATGGCTACACCTTC; CDR3 protein: CASSPEGYGYTF
clone size: -; V gene: TRBV7-2; J gene: TRBJ1-5; D gene: -; CDR3 DNA: TGTGCCAGCAGTCGGACAGTTTGGGGCAATCAGCCCCAGCATTTT; CDR3 protein: CASSRTVWGNQPQHF
clone size: once; V gene: TRBV5-6; J gene: TRBJ2-7; D gene: -; CDR3 DNA: TGTGCCAGCAGCCCGAGGCCCACCGCCTACGAGCAGTACTTC; CDR3 protein: CASSPRPTAYEQYF
clone size: -; V gene: TRBV19; J gene: TRBJ1-2; D gene: -; CDR3 DNA: TGTGCCAGTAGTATAGGGCCGGACAATGACTACACCTTC; CDR3 protein: CASSIGPDNDYTF
clone size: -; V gene: TRBV12-2; J gene: TRBJ2-3; D gene: -; CDR3 DNA: TGTGCAAGTCGCCCCCTCCAACTAGCGGGAGACCTAGATACGCAGTATTTT; CDR3 protein: CASRPLQLAGDLDTQYF
clone size: -; V gene: TRBV5-6; J gene: TRBJ2-2; D gene: -; CDR3 DNA: TGTGCCAGCAGTTCCACGCGGCCATTTCACACCGGGGAGCTGTTTTTT; CDR3 protein: CASSSTRPFHTGELFF
clone size: -; V gene: TRBV5-1; J gene: TRBJ1-4; D gene: -; CDR3 DNA: TGCGCCGCCTACCCAGGGACAATAAATGAAAAACTGTTTTTT; CDR3 protein: CAAYPGTINEKLFF
clone size: once; V gene: TRBV4-3; J gene: TRBJ2-1; D gene: -; CDR3 DNA: TGCGCCAGCAGCCAAGATCCTAACGGACACTACAATGAGCAGTTCTTC; CDR3 protein: CASSQDPNGHYNEQFF
clone size: -; V gene: TRBV9; J gene: TRBJ2-7; D gene: -; CDR3 DNA: TGTGCCAGCAGCCCTCAAAGCACAGGAAAGACCTACGAGCAGTACTTC; CDR3 protein: CASSPQSTGKTYEQYF
clone size: -; V gene: TRBV5-4; J gene: TRBJ1-6; D gene: -; CDR3 DNA: TGTGCCAGCAGCTTGCTAGGGAGCTCCTATAATTCACCCCTCCACTTT; CDR3 protein: CASSLLGSSYNSPLHF
clone size: -; V gene: TRBV7-2; J gene: TRBJ2-1; D gene: TRBD2; CDR3 DNA: TGTGCCAGCAGCTTAGACGGCGGGAGCAATGAGCAGTTCTTC; CDR3 protein: CASSLDGGSNEQFF
clone size: -; V gene: TRBV9; J gene: TRBJ1-1; D gene: -; CDR3 DNA: TGTGCCAGCAGCGCCCAGCGGGACACTGAAGCTTTCTTT; CDR3 protein: CASSAQRDTEAFF
clone size: -; V gene: TRBV9; J gene: TRBJ1-6; D gene: -; CDR3 DNA: TGTGCCAGCAGCGTATGGGCAGGGGTGTCCTATAATTCACCCCTCCACTTT; CDR3 protein: CASSVWAGVSYNSPLHF
clone size: -; V gene: TRBV7-9; J gene: TRBJ1-1; D gene: -; CDR3 DNA: TGTGCCAGCAGCTTATACCGGGTGGGGGACACTGAAGCTTTCTTT; CDR3 protein: CASSLYRVGDTEAFF
clone size: -; V gene: TRBV10-3; J gene: TRBJ2-1; D gene: TRBD2; CDR3 DNA: TGTGCCATCAGTGAAAAGCGGGAGGGCCTTGGCAATGAGCAGTTCTTC; CDR3 protein: CAISEKREGLGNEQFF
clone size: -; V gene: TRBV7-9; J gene: TRBJ2-1; D gene: -; CDR3 DNA: TGTGCCAGCCCGCTTTCCGGGGGTTCGGATGAGCAGTTCTTC; CDR3 protein: CASPLSGGSDEQFF
clone size: -; V gene: TRBV7-9; J gene: TRBJ2-1; D gene: -; CDR3 DNA: TGTGCCAGCAGCCCGTGGACCGATGAGCAGTTCTTC; CDR3 protein: CASSPWTDEQFF
clone size: -; V gene: TRBV6-5; J gene: TRBJ1-2; D gene: -; CDR3 DNA: TGTGCCAGCAGTTACGGTTTGGAGGGAGACTATGGCTACACCTTC; CDR3 protein: CASSYGLEGDYGYTF
clone size: -; V gene: TRBV5-4; J gene: TRBJ1-3; D gene: -; CDR3 DNA: TGTGCCAGCAGCTTGGAAAGGGAGGGAAACACCATATATTTT; CDR3 protein: CASSLEREGNTIYF
clone size: -; V gene: TRBV10-3; J gene: TRBJ1-5; D gene: TRBD1; CDR3 DNA: TGTGCCATCAGTGAGTCGGGACAGGAGGGCGGCAATCAGCCCCAGCATTTT; CDR3 protein: CAISESGQEGGNQPQHF
clone size: -; V gene: TRBV4-3; J gene: TRBJ2-3; D gene: TRBD2; CDR3 DNA: TGCGCCAGCAGCCAAGATTTCAGGACTAGCGGGGGAACGCAGTATTTT; CDR3 protein: CASSQDFRTSGGTQYF
clone size: -; V gene: TRBV5-1; J gene: TRBJ2-5; D gene: TRBD2; CDR3 DNA: TGCGCCAGCAGCTCCGGGACTAGCGGGGGTAGGACCCAGTACTTC; CDR3 protein: CASSSGTSGGRTQYF
clone size: -; V gene: TRBV27; J gene: TRBJ2-5; D gene: TRBD1; CDR3 DNA: TGTGCCAGCAGTTCGACGACAGGGGTGATACAGACCCAGTACTTC; CDR3 protein: CASSSTTGVIQTQYF
clone size: once; V gene: TRBV6-5; J gene: TRBJ1-4; D gene: TRBD1; CDR3 DNA: TGTGCCAGCAGACCTGGACAGGGCAATGAAAAACTGTTTTTT; CDR3 protein: CASRPGQGNEKLFF
clone size: -; V gene: TRBV4-3; J gene: TRBJ1-1; D gene: -; CDR3 DNA: TGCGCCAGCAGCCCGGGAGGGAGGGGCACTGAAGCTTTCTTT; CDR3 protein: CASSPGGRGTEAFF
clone size: -; V gene: TRBV24-1; J gene: TRBJ2-1; D gene: -; CDR3 DNA: TGTGCCACCAGTGGGGGGTCCGAGAGGGGTGAGCAGTTCTTC; CDR3 protein: CATSGGSERGEQFF
clone size: few; V gene: TRBV5-4; J gene: TRBJ1-2; D gene: -; CDR3 DNA: TGTGCCAGCAGCTTGGGAGGGGACTATGGCTACACCTTC; CDR3 protein: CASSLGGDYGYTF
clone size: -; V gene: TRBV3-1/TRBV3-2; J gene: TRBJ1-2; D gene: TRBD1; CDR3 DNA: TGTGCCAGCAGCCAAGATGGCCAGGGGGTATATGGCTACACCTTC; CDR3 protein: CASSQDGQGVYGYTF
clone size: once; V gene: TRBV4-3; J gene: TRBJ1-3; D gene: -; CDR3 DNA: TGCGCCAGCAGCCAAGATCTTTTTGCCTCTGGAAACACCATATATTTT; CDR3 protein: CASSQDLFASGNTIYF
clone size: -; V gene: TRBV28; J gene: TRBJ1-3; D gene: -; CDR3 DNA: TGTGCCAGCAGTCTATTAGGGGGAAACACCATATATTTT; CDR3 protein: CASSLLGGNTIYF
clone size: few; V gene: TRBV6-5; J gene: TRBJ1-1; D gene: -; CDR3 DNA: TGTGCCACCTTCCGTGGGGGGGCTTACACTGAAGCTTTCTTT; CDR3 protein: CATFRGGAYTEAFF
clone size: -; V gene: TRBV15; J gene: TRBJ1-1; D gene: -; CDR3 DNA: TGTGCCACCAGCAGGTTAGGTGAACGCACTGAAGCTTTCTTT; CDR3 protein: CATSRLGERTEAFF
clone size: -; V gene: TRBV6-5; J gene: TRBJ1-1; D gene: -; CDR3 DNA: TGTGCCAGCGGGGATGTACGGGCTTTCTTT; CDR3 protein: CASGDVRAFF
clone size: -; V gene: TRBV9; J gene: TRBJ2-1; D gene: TRBD2; CDR3 DNA: TGTGCCAGCAGCGTAGGCGGGAGTATAGATGAGCAGTTCTTC; CDR3 protein: CASSVGGSIDEQFF
clone size: -; V gene: TRBV5-4; J gene: TRBJ2-1; D gene: -; CDR3 DNA: TGTGCCAGCAGCCAAACTCAGGGGTTGACCTACAATGAGCAGTTCTTC; CDR3 protein: CASSQTQGLTYNEQFF
clone size: once; V gene: TRBV7-3; J gene: TRBJ2-5; D gene: TRBD1; CDR3 DNA: TGTGCCAGCAGCTTAAGGGCAGCCAGGGGGGAGACCCAGTACTTC; CDR3 protein: CASSLRAARGETQYF
clone size: -; V gene: TRBV6-5; J gene: TRBJ1-2; D gene: -; CDR3 DNA: TGTGCCAGCAGCCCCCGGGGGTCGTTAGGCTACACCTTC; CDR3 protein: CASSPRGSLGYTF
clone size: -; V gene: TRBV5-5; J gene: TRBJ1-1; D gene: -; CDR3 DNA: TGTGCCAGCAGCTTGAGGCAGGTTGAAGCTTTCTTT; CDR3 protein: CASSLRQVEAFF
clone size: -; V gene: TRBV5-6; J gene: TRBJ1-5; D gene: -; CDR3 DNA: TGTGCCAGCAGCTTGGGTGGTTATCAGCCCCAGCATTTT; CDR3 protein: CASSLGGYQPQHF
clone size: once; V gene: TRBV10-1; J gene: TRBJ2-3; D gene: TRBD1; CDR3 DNA: TGCGCCAGCAGCGCCGGACAGGTTTCTTCTACGCAGTATTTT; CDR3 protein: CASSAGQVSSTQYF
clone size: -; V gene: TRBV5-5; J gene: TRBJ2-2; D gene: -; CDR3 DNA: TGTGCCAGCAGCTTGGGTGGCGGAGGGTATACCGGGGAGCTGTTTTTT; CDR3 protein: CASSLGGGGYTGELFF
clone size: -; V gene: TRBV10-2; J gene: TRBJ1-5; D gene: -; CDR3 DNA: TGCGCCAGCGCAATCACGGAGAATCAGCCCCAGCATTTT; CDR3 protein: CASAITENQPQHF
clone size: -; V gene: TRBV18; J gene: TRBJ2-2; D gene: -; CDR3 DNA: TGTGCCACCCGAGAGTGGGTCAGGACCGGGGAGCTGTTTTTT; CDR3 protein: CATREWVRTGELFF
clone size: -; V gene: TRBV5-4; J gene: TRBJ1-2; D gene: -; CDR3 DNA: TGTGCCAGCAGCCCTACGGGGGAGGATGGCTACACCTTC; CDR3 protein: CASSPTGEDGYTF
clone size: few; V gene: TRBV15; J gene: TRBJ2-1; D gene: -; CDR3 DNA: TGTGCCACCAGCAGAGATTTGCGATATGAGCAGTTCTTC; CDR3 protein: CATSRDLRYEQFF
clone size: -; V gene: TRBV5-1; J gene: TRBJ2-5; D gene: -; CDR3 DNA: TGCGCCAGCAGCGTTAGCCGACAAGAGACCCAGTACTTC; CDR3 protein: CASSVSRQETQYF
clone size: -; V gene: TRBV5-1; J gene: TRBJ2-2; D gene: TRBD1; CDR3 DNA: TGCGCCAGCAGCATAGGGACAGGGATCCCCGGGGAGCTGTTTTTT; CDR3 protein: CASSIGTGIPGELFF
clone size: -; V gene: TRBV5-1; J gene: TRBJ2-2; D gene: -; CDR3 DNA: TGCGCCAGCAGCTTGGGCGCAGGAGGAAACACCGGGGAGCTGTTTTTT; CDR3 protein: CASSLGAGGNTGELFF
clone size: once; V gene: TRBV28; J gene: TRBJ1-4; D gene: TRBD1; CDR3 DNA: TGTGCCAGCAGCTCAGACTCGGACAGGGGGCAAGGTGAAAAACTGTTTTTT; CDR3 protein: CASSSDSDRGQGEKLFF
clone size: -; V gene: TRBV20-1; J gene: TRBJ2-7; D gene: -; CDR3 DNA: TGCAGTGCTAGTAGGGGTGGCGAGCAGTACTTC; CDR3 protein: CSASRGGEQYF
clone size: -; V gene: TRBV24-1; J gene: TRBJ2-2; D gene: TRBD1; CDR3 DNA: TGTGCCACCAGTGCAGTTAGGGGGCGGACCGGGGAGCTGTTTTTT; CDR3 protein: CATSAVRGRTGELFF
clone size: -; V gene: TRBV10-1; J gene: TRBJ2-5; D gene: -; CDR3 DNA: TGCGCCAGCACCCGGACCCGCGTCGGAGAGACCCAGTACTTC; CDR3 protein: CASTRTRVGETQYF